This TCR beta chain was sequenced for a study of CD8 T cells in ankylosing spondylitis. Broader study findings: Matched ankylosing spondylitis synovial fluid reportedly showed significant enrichment of disease-linked clones.

In germline, CDR1 is ENHRY, CDR2 SYGVKD. V dropped 2 bases and J dropped 4 bases, with 8 bases sitting between them. This CDR3 is built from 14 residues. Generation of TCR beta libraries employed quantitative 5'-RACE incorporating molecular barcodes. TCRdb itself ran the 5' RACE reads through MiXCR, one entry per CDR3 protein. This table holds around 100,000 distinct CDR3 sequences, about 25% found once. Comment on this clonotype: Antigen: not known.

This clonotype was obtained from a male donor with ankylosing spondylitis. This chain connects TRBV10-3 to TRBJ2-2; D may be TRBD2 (5 bases). The source material was synovial fluid, either unsorted or a sorted T cell fraction (not recorded which). In DNA, the CDR3 is TGTGCCATCAGTGAGGGGAGAGGCACCGGGGAGCTGTTTTTT. Encoded protein: CAISEGRGTGELFF.